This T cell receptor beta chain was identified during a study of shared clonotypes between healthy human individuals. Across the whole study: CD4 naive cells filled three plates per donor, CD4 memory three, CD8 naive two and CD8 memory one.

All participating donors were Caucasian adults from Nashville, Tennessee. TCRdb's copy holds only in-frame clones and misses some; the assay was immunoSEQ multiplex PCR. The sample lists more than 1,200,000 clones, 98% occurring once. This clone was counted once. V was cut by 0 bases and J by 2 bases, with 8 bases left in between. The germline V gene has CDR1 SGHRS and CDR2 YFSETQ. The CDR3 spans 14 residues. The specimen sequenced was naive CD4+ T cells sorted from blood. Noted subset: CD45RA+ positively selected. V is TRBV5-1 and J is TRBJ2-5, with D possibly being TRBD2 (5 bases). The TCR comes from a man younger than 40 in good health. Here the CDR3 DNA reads TGCGCCAGCAGCTTGGCAGCGGAGCAAGAGACCCAGTACTTC. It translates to CASSLAAEQETQYF. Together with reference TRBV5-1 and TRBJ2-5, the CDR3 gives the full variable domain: KAGVTQTPRYLIKTRGQQVTLSCSPISGHRSVSWYQQTPGQGLQFLFEYFSETQRNKGNFPGRFSGRQFSNSRSEMNVSTLELGDSALYLCASSLAAEQETQYFGPGTRLLVL.